A selection of T cell receptor beta chains follows, all from one sample in a study of CD8 T cells in Susac syndrome. MiXCR was run by TCRdb on the immunoSEQ multiplex PCR reads, yielding one entry per CDR3 protein. Counted here are some 180,000 distinct CDR3 sequences, less than 95% occurring once; the ten biggest clones make up 0.085% to 0.11%. Input material: CD4+ T cells from PBMCs. Receptor source: a human donor in good health. CDR3s include the opening cysteine and the closing phenylalanine or tryptophan. D genes are given only for firm matches. The size field is filled for only some rows; it gives once, few, many or a size class.

TGTGCCAGTAGCCGTGGTGCGAGTGGTAATGAAAAACTGTTTTTT	CASSRGASGNEKLFF	TRBV19	.	TRBJ1-4	.	15
TGTGCCAGCAGCATACTGGACGGTCCAGGCCAGCAGTACTTC	CASSILDGPGQQYF	TRBV28	.	TRBJ2-7	.	14
TGTGCCAGCAGTTTAAACGACAGGTTCTATGGCTACACCTTC	CASSLNDRFYGYTF	TRBV28	.	TRBJ1-2	.	14
TGTGCCAGCAGGGCCGGCGCGACGTGGGTAGATACGCAGTATTTT	CASRAGATWVDTQYF	TRBV12-3/TRBV12-4	.	TRBJ2-3	.	15
TGTGCCAGCAGAAACTCGGGGGGCATCGGCGACGAGCAGTACTTC	CASRNSGGIGDEQYF	TRBV12-3/TRBV12-4	.	TRBJ2-7	once	15
TGTGCCAGCTGGGGAAACACTGAAGCTTTCTTT	CASWGNTEAFF	TRBV2	.	TRBJ1-1	.	11
TGTGCCAGCTCCCCCCCTGCGGGAGGGCCGTACGAGCAGTACTTC	CASSPPAGGPYEQYF	TRBV18	TRBD2	TRBJ2-7	.	15
TGTGCCAGCAGAAGCGCGTGGGTGGGGCTAGCGGGAGGGAATGAGCAGTTCTTC	CASRSAWVGLAGGNEQFF	TRBV6-2/TRBV6-3	TRBD2	TRBJ2-1	.	18
TGCAGCGTGTCATGGCGGGGGACCGGCAATGAGCAGTTCTTC	CSVSWRGTGNEQFF	TRBV29-1	TRBD2	TRBJ2-1	once	14
TGTGCCAGCAGTTCGATGTGGGGGGCCGGGGAGCTGTTTTTT	CASSSMWGAGELFF	TRBV27	.	TRBJ2-2	.	14
TGTACCAGCAGCTTACGAGTCCCAATGTCCAATGAGCAGTTCTTC	CTSSLRVPMSNEQFF	TRBV3-1	.	TRBJ2-1	once	15
TGTGCCAGCACAGACCTACTTGAAGCTTTCTTT	CASTDLLEAFF	TRBV28	.	TRBJ1-1	.	11
TGTGCCAGCAGCCGAGGGACAACTAGCACAGATACGCAGTATTTT	CASSRGTTSTDTQYF	TRBV7-2	.	TRBJ2-3	.	15
TGCAGCGTTGAAGGGAAGGTCACAGATACGCAGTATTTT	CSVEGKVTDTQYF	TRBV29-1	.	TRBJ2-3	.	13
TGTGCCAGCACCGTACTAGGTCGGGAGCAGTACTTC	CASTVLGREQYF	TRBV12-3/TRBV12-4	.	TRBJ2-7	.	12
TGTGCCAGCAGCTTGCTCCAGCGGGCGAACACCGGGGAGCTGTTTTTT	CASSLLQRANTGELFF	TRBV7-2	.	TRBJ2-2	.	16
TGCGCCAGCAAGATCCTAGCGGGGGACAATGAGCAGTTCTTC	CASKILAGDNEQFF	TRBV5-1	TRBD2	TRBJ2-1	few	14
TGTGCCAGCAGTTACGCTTCGAGATTCACAGGGATTGACGAGCAGTACTTC	CASSYASRFTGIDEQYF	TRBV6-5	.	TRBJ2-7	.	17
TGTGCCAGCAGCTTACTTGACATTCAGTACTTC	CASSLLDIQYF	TRBV2	.	TRBJ2-4	once	11
TGTGCCAGCAGTTACTCGGGGGGGAACACTGAAGCTTTCTTT	CASSYSGGNTEAFF	TRBV6-5	.	TRBJ1-1	few	14
TGCAGTGCTAGAGATCAGTACAGATACTACGAGCAGTACTTC	CSARDQYRYYEQYF	TRBV20-1	.	TRBJ2-7	.	14
TGTGCCACCAGCAGTCCCCAAGCGGGAGGGGTAGATACGCAGTATTTT	CATSSPQAGGVDTQYF	TRBV15	TRBD2	TRBJ2-3	.	16
TGTGCCAGCAGTTTATACCGCGGGAGTAGCACAGATACGCAGTATTTT	CASSLYRGSSTDTQYF	TRBV27	TRBD2	TRBJ2-3	.	16
TGCAGTGCTAGCCCGGCAGGGTGGGATCAGCCCCAGCATTTT	CSASPAGWDQPQHF	TRBV20-1	.	TRBJ1-5	.	14
TGTGCCAGCAGTGAGAGGATCCGGGGGGCCAAAAACATTCAGTACTTC	CASSERIRGAKNIQYF	TRBV2	.	TRBJ2-4	.	16
TGTGCCAGCAGTTACTGGGACAAGAACACTGAAGCTTTCTTT	CASSYWDKNTEAFF	TRBV6-5	.	TRBJ1-1	.	14
TGTGCCAGCAGCCGGACAGGGGGCAAGGAGACCCAGTACTTC	CASSRTGGKETQYF	TRBV27	TRBD1	TRBJ2-5	.	14
TGTGCCAGCAGCCCGAGAGGACAGGGGGGTTCGATGATTTCTGGGGCCAACGTCCTGACTTTC	CASSPRGQGGSMISGANVLTF	TRBV11-2	TRBD1	TRBJ2-6	.	21
TGCGCCAGCAGTGCGGGCTATGGTGAAAAACTGTTTTTT	CASSAGYGEKLFF	TRBV10-2	.	TRBJ1-4	.	13
TGTGCCAGCAGCCAACTTAGGGTCCCCGGGCAGTTCTTC	CASSQLRVPGQFF	TRBV3-1	.	TRBJ2-1	.	13
TGTGCCAGCTTTCGTTGGGGCATCGGGGAGCTGTTTTTT	CASFRWGIGELFF	TRBV12-3/TRBV12-4	.	TRBJ2-2	.	13
TGTGCCAGCAGCCCACTAGCGGGACTCTACAATGAGCAGTTCTTC	CASSPLAGLYNEQFF	TRBV11-2	TRBD2	TRBJ2-1	.	15
TGCGCCAGCAGCCCAGAGACAGGGGACTACAATGAGCAGTTCTTC	CASSPETGDYNEQFF	TRBV5-1	TRBD1	TRBJ2-1	.	15
TGTGCCAGCAGCCCTCAAGCGGCTTCCTACAATGAGCAGTTCTTC	CASSPQAASYNEQFF	TRBV9	.	TRBJ2-1	.	15
TGCGCCAGGAGGGCAGGGGAGGAGGATGAGCAGTTCTTC	CARRAGEEDEQFF	TRBV23-1	.	TRBJ2-1	.	13
TGTGCCAGCAGCAATGTCCGGACAGGGGCGAACTATGGCTACACCTTC	CASSNVRTGANYGYTF	TRBV28	TRBD1	TRBJ1-2	.	16
TGCAGTGCTAGAGTGCCAGGTGGTTTCGGTCAGCCCCAGCATTTT	CSARVPGGFGQPQHF	TRBV20-1	.	TRBJ1-5	.	15
TGTGCCAGCGTAAGCGGGTGGGGCCCAGATACGCAGTATTTT	CASVSGWGPDTQYF	TRBV28	.	TRBJ2-3	.	14
TGTGCCAGCAGCTTACGCCCAGAGACCCAGTACTTC	CASSLRPETQYF	TRBV7-2	.	TRBJ2-5	.	12
TGTGCCACCAGCAGAGAAGTTCGGGACAAGCTGTTTTTT	CATSREVRDKLFF	TRBV15	.	TRBJ2-2	.	13
TGTGCCTGGGGACAGGGGCATGAAAAACTGTTTTTT	CAWGQGHEKLFF	TRBV30	TRBD1	TRBJ1-4	.	12
TGTGCCAGCAGTCCCCGACAGGGACTGACAGATACGCAGTATTTT	CASSPRQGLTDTQYF	TRBV12-3/TRBV12-4	.	TRBJ2-3	.	15
TGTGCCAGCAATTTGGGAACGGCGGGAGACCTCGAGACCCAGTACTTC	CASNLGTAGDLETQYF	TRBV12-3/TRBV12-4	TRBD2	TRBJ2-5	.	16
TGCAGCGCCGTGCATAGTTTTACCTACGAGCAGTACTTC	CSAVHSFTYEQYF	TRBV29-1	.	TRBJ2-7	few	13
TGTGCCAGCAGTTTCTCTCGGGGGGGGCCCCACAATGAGCAGTTCTTC	CASSFSRGGPHNEQFF	TRBV6-2/TRBV6-3	TRBD2	TRBJ2-1	.	16
TGTGCCAGCAGTTCTCACTTAGCGGGAGGGCCCTACGAGCAGTACTTC	CASSSHLAGGPYEQYF	TRBV27	TRBD2	TRBJ2-7	.	16
TGTGCCAGCTCACCAGACGGACAGGGTTCTGGCTACACCTTC	CASSPDGQGSGYTF	TRBV18	TRBD1	TRBJ1-2	.	14
TGCAGTGCTAGAGAAGTTAGGGGAGCAGATACGCAGTATTTT	CSAREVRGADTQYF	TRBV20-1	.	TRBJ2-3	.	14
TGTGCCAGCAAGCTCGGGAGCATCGACACCGGGGAGCTGTTTTTT	CASKLGSIDTGELFF	TRBV27	.	TRBJ2-2	.	15
TGTGCCAGCAGTCCCGGGACAGGCCAGAGGACTGAAGCTTTCTTT	CASSPGTGQRTEAFF	TRBV7-9	TRBD1	TRBJ1-1	.	15
TGTGCCAGCAGCTTAGAGGTGGGACTCCCCACAGATACGCAGTATTTT	CASSLEVGLPTDTQYF	TRBV7-2	.	TRBJ2-3	once	16
TGTGCCAGCAGCACCTTCCGGGACGAAGAGACCCAGTACTTC	CASSTFRDEETQYF	TRBV7-9	.	TRBJ2-5	.	14
TGTGCCAGCAGTTTCCTCGCGAGGGTACGGAATGAGCAGTTCTTC	CASSFLARVRNEQFF	TRBV27	.	TRBJ2-1	once	15
TGTGCCAGCTCACCGAGGAGGCAAGAGACCCAGTACTTC	CASSPRRQETQYF	TRBV18	.	TRBJ2-5	few	13
TGTGCCAGCAGCCAACCACTAGCGGGAGGGCTTGGGGAGACCCAGTACTTC	CASSQPLAGGLGETQYF	TRBV3-1	TRBD2	TRBJ2-5	.	17
TGCAGCGTCGCGGGACTAGCGGGAGAGTGGCAAGAGACCCAGTACTTC	CSVAGLAGEWQETQYF	TRBV29-1	TRBD2	TRBJ2-5	.	16
TGTGCCAGCAGCTTAGCTCGCAAAACTGATGAGCAGTTCTTC	CASSLARKTDEQFF	TRBV7-2	.	TRBJ2-1	.	14